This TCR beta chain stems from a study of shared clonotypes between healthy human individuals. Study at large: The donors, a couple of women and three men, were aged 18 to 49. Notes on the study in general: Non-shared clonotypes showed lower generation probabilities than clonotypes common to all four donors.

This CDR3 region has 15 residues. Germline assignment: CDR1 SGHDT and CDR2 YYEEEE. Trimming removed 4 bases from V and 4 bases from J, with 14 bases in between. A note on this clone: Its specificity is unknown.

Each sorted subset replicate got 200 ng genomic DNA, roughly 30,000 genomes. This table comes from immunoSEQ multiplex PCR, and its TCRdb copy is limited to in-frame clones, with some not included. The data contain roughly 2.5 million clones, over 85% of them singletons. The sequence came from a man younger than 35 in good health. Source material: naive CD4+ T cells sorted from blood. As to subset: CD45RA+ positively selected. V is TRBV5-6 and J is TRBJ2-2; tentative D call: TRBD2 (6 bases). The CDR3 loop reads CASSGDGGVTGELFF. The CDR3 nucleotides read TGTGCCAGCAGCGGGGACGGGGGAGTCACCGGGGAGCTGTTTTTT.